Following are 9 T cell receptor beta chains from one sample sequenced in a study of response to subunit inactivated influenza vaccine. TCRdb ran MiXCR on the RT-PCR reads and lists one entry per CDR3 protein. The data show fewer than 600,000 distinct CDR3 sequences, about 7.2% seen once. The material sequenced was PBMCs from blood, taken roughly 24 months after vaccination. These receptors came from a man between 50 and 69 years old who received an inactivated influenza vaccine.

This clonotype was seen many times. The V and J genes are TRBV20-1 and TRBJ2-1; 10 nucleotides agree with TRBD2. The length of the CDR3 is 14 residues. Trimming took 3 bases from V and 4 from J; bases not matched to a gene: 3. CDR1 and CDR2 from the germline V gene are DFQATT and SNEGSKA (reference sequence). CDR3 amino acids: CSASPSGSYNEQFF. Written as DNA, the CDR3 is TGCAGTGCTAGTCCTAGCGGGAGTTACAATGAGCAGTTCTTC.

This clonotype has more than one count but fewer than ten. In DNA, the CDR3 is TGCAGCGCACATAGGCTAGCGGTTGAAAGTGAGCAGTTCTTC. Encoded protein: CSAHRLAVESEQFF. The chain combines TRBV29-1 with TRBJ2-1, with 7 bases that match TRBD2. Germline CDR1 reads SQVTM; CDR2 reads ANQGSEA. The CDR3 sequence is 14 residues long. With 7 bases clipped from V and 9 bases from J, the junction kept 15 bases outside the gene matches.

This clonotype was seen many times. The chain combines TRBV10-3 with TRBJ2-2, with TRBD2 as a possible D gene (6 bases). This CDR3 is 14 amino acids long. Per germline, CDR1 ENHRY and CDR2 SYGVKD. Trimming removed 8 bases from V and 1 base from J, with 11 bases in between. The CDR3 nucleotides are TGTGCCATCTCCGGGACTGAGAACACCGGGGAGCTGTTTTTT. Translation gives CAISGTENTGELFF.

The sample holds many counts of this clonotype. The V gene is TRBV5-6, the J gene TRBJ2-5; 7 nucleotides align to TRBD2. The CDR3 runs to 15 residues. V shed 0 bases, J shed 5 bases, and the junction held 7 bases outside the gene matches. Germline lookup yields CDR1 SGHDT and CDR2 YYEEEE. The CDR3 here is CASSLVAGEWETQYF. CDR3 coding DNA: TGTGCCAGCAGCTTGGTGGCGGGAGAGTGGGAGACCCAGTACTTC.

There are many counts of this clonotype. CDR3: CASSFMGRTASEQYF. The CDR3 DNA reads TGTGCCAGCAGTTTTATGGGACGGACCGCGTCCGAGCAGTACTTC. This chain joins TRBV12-3 or TRBV12-4 and TRBJ2-7; D is tentatively TRBD1 or TRBD2 (5 bases each). V was shortened by 3 bases and J by 6 bases, with 18 bases between the two germline ends. The CDR3 spans 15 residues.

This clonotype has at least ten counts. This chain links TRBV7-2 with TRBJ1-2, with D maybe TRBD1 (5 bases). This CDR3 has 15 amino acids. The germline CDR1 and CDR2 sequences are SGHTA and FQGNSA. V was trimmed by 5 bases and J by 5 bases, leaving 18 bases between them. DNA of the CDR3: TGTGCCAGCAGCCCCGGGGGAGGGGCTCTATATGGCTACACCTTC. Encoded protein: CASSPGGGALYGYTF. Full variable domain (rest looked up from reference TRBV7-2 and TRBJ1-2): GAGVSQSPSNKVTEKGKDVELRCDPISGHTALYWYRQSLGQGLEFLIYFQGNSAPDKSGLPSDRFSAERTGGSVSTLTIQRTQQEDSAVYLCASSPGGGALYGYTFGSGTRLTVV.

There are many counts of this clonotype. The V and J genes are TRBV11-2 and TRBJ2-2; 10 bases are a match to TRBD2. Germline CDR1 reads SGHAT; CDR2 reads FQNNGV. Trimming took 10 bases from V and 6 from J; bases not matched to a gene: 5. The CDR3 has 13 amino acids. The CDR3 here is CATQRGGAGELFF. CDR3 coding DNA: TGTGCCACCCAGCGGGGGGGCGCCGGGGAGCTGTTTTTT.

This chain uses TRBV4-2 with TRBJ1-5; D perhaps matches TRBD1 (5 bases). Germline values: CDR1 LGHNA, CDR2 YNFKEQ. This CDR3 is 16 amino acids long. Trimming removed 0 bases from V and 3 bases from J, with 12 bases in between. CDR3 DNA: TGTGCCAGCAGCCAAGATTGGAACGGACACAATCAGCCCCAGCATTTT. This translates into CASSQDWNGHNQPQHF.

The table lists this clonotype with a few counts. This chain connects TRBV20-1 to TRBJ1-1; 7 nucleotides align to TRBD1. The V and J ends lost 5 bases and 8 bases, in that order; junction bases with no gene match: 14. The CDR3 is made up of 14 amino acids. Germline V lookup: CDR1 DFQATT, CDR2 SNEGSKA (reference sequence). The CDR3 reads CSADHRGRTTEAFF. CDR3 DNA: TGCAGTGCTGACCACAGGGGTAGAACGACCGAAGCTTTCTTT.